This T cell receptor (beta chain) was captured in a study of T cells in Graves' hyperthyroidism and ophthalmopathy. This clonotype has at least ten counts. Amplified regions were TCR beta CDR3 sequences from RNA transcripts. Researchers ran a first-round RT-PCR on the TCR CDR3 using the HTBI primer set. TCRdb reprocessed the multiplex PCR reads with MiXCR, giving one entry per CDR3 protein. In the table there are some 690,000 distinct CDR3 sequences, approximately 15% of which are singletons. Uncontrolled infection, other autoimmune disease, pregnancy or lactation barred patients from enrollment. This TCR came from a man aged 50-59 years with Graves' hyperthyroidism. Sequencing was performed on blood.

The CDR3 DNA is TGCAGTGCTAGACTGGCCTACGAGCAGTACTTC. Protein sequence: CSARLAYEQYF. The chain couples TRBV20-1 to TRBJ2-7; D uncertain. V lost 2 bases to trimming and J lost 2 bases, with 4 bases between them. Germline V CDR1 and CDR2: DFQATT, SNEGSKA (reference sequence). This CDR3 region has 11 residues.